This TCR beta chain was found in a study of human thymus T cells. Regarding the study as a whole: Related work showed strongly overlapping thymic repertoires across unrelated individuals. Thymic and blood repertoires appeared to display a bias in their usage of V and J genes.

As for this clone: Antigen specificity is unknown.

Resections removed during corrective heart surgery provided the thymus tissue used. The CDR3 runs 16 residues. In germline, CDR1 is LGHNA, CDR2 YSLEER. The V gene end was trimmed by 4 bases and the J gene end by 3 bases; junction bases not matched to a gene: 6. Profiling relied on immunoSEQ multiplex PCR, and the TCRdb table lists in-frame clones only, not all of them. The table includes some 120,000 clones, over 85% detected once. The chain has TRBV4-3 and TRBJ2-1, with 10 bases aligning to TRBD2. The TCR was taken from a boy in the first two years of life with a congenital heart defect but otherwise immunologically healthy. Specimen: thymus tissue. The CDR3 DNA follows: TGCGCCAGCAGCCGTGTAGCGGGGGGCTACTACAATGAGCAGTTCTTC. Its translation is CASSRVAGGYYNEQFF.